This TCR beta chain emerged from a study of spatial heterogeneity in lung cancer (dated by TCRdb to the late 2010s). Concerning the study at large: More beta-chain than alpha-chain transcripts were consistently detected, likely reflecting higher beta-chain transcript abundance. In the raw uncorrected reads, each unique combination of TCR and UMI appeared more than ten times on average. The study quantitatively compared TCR alpha and beta repertoires across multiple tumor regions, matched nontumor lung and blood in non-small cell lung cancer. Nonsynonymous mutation counts, determined by whole-exome sequencing of tumor tissue, were related to features of the TCR repertoire. Both alpha and beta chains were TCR-sequenced in around 230 tumor regions, under 70 matched nontumor lung samples and 45 to 60 PBMC samples obtained at surgery.

This clonotype occurred a few times. The antigen this receptor binds is unknown. Nothing much larger sits one base from this clone, and base qualities are not available. The CDR3 runs 12 residues from the cysteine to the phenylalanine. Only CDR3 DNA is held: 36 bases, read in frame from base 1. V and J are truncated by 8 bases and 7 bases respectively, leaving an intervening sequence of 14 bases. For CDR1 and CDR2, the germline V gene lists SGHVS and FQNEAQ. Here is what the overall study found, with its caveats: Confirming at a functional level the hypothesis that regional TCRs recognize regional mutations was considered to require additional single-cell paired TCR alpha and beta sequencing.

Libraries were prepared through 5' RACE. Sequencing relied on a NextSeq 500. In the TCR library protocol, a unique molecular identifier was attached to each TCR cDNA molecule so that PCR and sequencing errors could be corrected. As for the authors' bioinformatics: TCR identification, UMI-based error correction and CDR3 extraction were all carried out with Decombinator tools. TCRs above a frequency of 2 per 1,000, corresponding to the top 1% of the tumor frequency distribution, were defined as expanded. Renyi diversity was calculated using the R vegan package after each repertoire was subsampled 100 times to 5,000 TCRs. CDR3 similarity networks were built from amino acid triplet string-kernel similarity, connecting CDR3s with pairwise similarity above 0.82. TCRdb reanalyzed the raw reads on its own, using fastp at Q25 for trimming and MiXCR for clone calling, and kept in-frame beta chains. For every CDR3 protein sequence, its rows merge into one entry that carries the most common genes and DNA. TCRdb's processing, not the authors', yielded these V and J calls. The sample table shows 6,000 or so distinct CDR3 sequences, and more than 15% are seen once. The ten largest clones take up roughly 15% of the sample.

Read against the paper, the sample's time point label means: sample taken at primary tumor resection. Samples were obtained from fewer than 80 patients with early-stage, untreated non-small cell lung cancer from the lung TRACERx cohort. TCR sequencing used whole RNA extracted from tumor and nontumor lung tissue, or from cryopreserved PBMC samples, without cell sorting. Only patients with enough RNA available from two or more tumor regions were chosen for TCR sequencing. Before selection, tumor and adjacent nontumor lung specimens were reviewed by a lung pathologist. The receptor chain draws on TRBV7-8 and TRBJ1-1; the D gene cannot be named for sure. This TCR was sampled from a male donor with early-stage non-small cell lung cancer. Specimen: normal lung tissue next to the tumor, collected at surgery. The DNA sequence reads TGTGCCAGCGCGGCCAGCCTATATGAAGCTTTCTTT. Translated, it reads CASAASLYEAFF.